These T cell receptor beta chains were read from a single sample in a study of shared clonotypes between healthy human individuals. TCRdb's copy holds only in-frame clones and misses some; the assay was immunoSEQ multiplex PCR. The profile shows 530,000 or so clones, about three quarters of them singletons. Source material: PBMCs. The receptors originated from a woman aged 35 to 49 in good health. Some clones in this sample may be carry-over from other donors' samples. The CDR3 runs from the conserved cysteine through the conserved F or W. A D gene is named only where the DNA matches it firmly. Part of the rows lack a size; the others show once, few, many or a class for expanded clones.

CDR3aa,CDR3nt,d_gene,v_gene,abundance,j_gene
CASSYEGSPNTEAFF,TGTGCCAGCAGTTACGAGGGCAGCCCGAACACTGAAGCTTTCTTT,NA,TRBV6-5,NA,TRBJ1-1
CATNPGLAGGPYEQYF,TGTGCCACCAATCCGGGACTAGCGGGAGGGCCGTACGAGCAGTACTTC,TRBD2,TRBV27,NA,TRBJ2-7
CASSKTGVRVNTEAFF,TGTGCCAGTAGTAAAACAGGGGTTCGGGTTAACACTGAAGCTTTCTTT,TRBD1,TRBV19,once,TRBJ1-1
CASANSGGSSYEQYF,TGTGCCAGCGCCAACAGTGGCGGGAGCTCCTACGAGCAGTACTTC,TRBD2,TRBV7-2,NA,TRBJ2-7
CASSQDHGQGAREQYF,TGCGCCAGCAGCCAAGATCATGGGCAGGGGGCGCGCGAGCAGTACTTC,TRBD1,TRBV4-1,NA,TRBJ2-7
CASSRGLAAINEQFF,TGTGCCAGCAGCCGTGGGCTAGCGGCAATCAATGAGCAGTTCTTC,TRBD2,TRBV5-4,many,TRBJ2-1
CASSGGGASADTQYF,TGTGCCAGCAGTGGCGGCGGGGCCTCGGCAGATACGCAGTATTTT,NA,TRBV25-1,NA,TRBJ2-3
CASSVTASTDTQYF,TGTGCCAGCAGCGTTACAGCTAGCACAGATACGCAGTATTTT,NA,TRBV9,NA,TRBJ2-3
CASSRRDRGGETQYF,TGTGCCAGTAGTCGCCGGGACAGGGGCGGGGAGACCCAGTACTTC,TRBD1,TRBV19,NA,TRBJ2-5
CASSTDPATNEKLFF,TGTGCCAGCAGCACCGACCCTGCAACTAATGAAAAACTGTTTTTT,NA,TRBV5-4,NA,TRBJ1-4
CASSLADTAGNYEQYF,TGTGCCAGCAGCTTAGCCGACACCGCGGGCAACTACGAGCAGTACTTC,NA,TRBV7-6,many,TRBJ2-7
CASSPQGSGNTIYF,TGTGCCAGCTCACCACAGGGTTCTGGAAACACCATATATTTT,NA,TRBV18,NA,TRBJ1-3
CASSPFGQAGELFF,TGTGCCAGCAGCCCCTTCGGTCAAGCCGGGGAGCTGTTTTTT,NA,TRBV7-9,NA,TRBJ2-2
CASSPKQNSRYNQPQHF,TGTGCCAGCTCACCTAAACAGAACAGTAGATATAATCAGCCCCAGCATTTT,NA,TRBV18,NA,TRBJ1-5
CATGAGLITDTQYF,TGCGCCACCGGAGCAGGCCTAATCACAGATACGCAGTATTTT,NA,TRBV5-1,NA,TRBJ2-3
CASSPEFLRTDTQYF,TGTGCCAGCTCACCAGAGTTCCTTAGGACAGATACGCAGTATTTT,NA,TRBV18,NA,TRBJ2-3
CASSFGTGSEQYF,TGTGCCAGCAGCTTCGGGACAGGGTCCGAGCAGTACTTC,TRBD1,TRBV7-2,NA,TRBJ2-7
CASSQESSVNEQFF,TGCGCCAGCAGCCAAGAAAGTAGCGTAAATGAGCAGTTCTTC,NA,TRBV4-1,NA,TRBJ2-1
CASSPGAYNYEQYF,TGCGCCAGCAGCCCAGGGGCCTACAACTACGAGCAGTACTTC,NA,TRBV5-1,NA,TRBJ2-7
CASSWGTEGYEQYF,TGTGCCAGCAGCTGGGGGACAGAAGGCTACGAGCAGTACTTC,TRBD1,TRBV7-8,NA,TRBJ2-7
CASSLDPGMNEQFF,TGTGCCAGCAGCTTAGATCCAGGGATGAATGAGCAGTTCTTC,NA,TRBV11-2,NA,TRBJ2-1
CASSIERQGPYEQYF,TGTGCCAGTAGTATAGAGAGGCAGGGACCCTACGAGCAGTACTTC,NA,TRBV19,NA,TRBJ2-7
CASSLGQGKVTEAFF,TGCGCCAGCAGCTTGGGACAGGGGAAGGTCACTGAAGCTTTCTTT,TRBD1,TRBV5-1,few,TRBJ1-1
CASSLADRASGEPTYNEQFF,TGTGCCAGCAGCTTAGCGGATCGGGCTAGCGGGGAGCCCACCTACAATGAGCAGTTCTTC,TRBD2,TRBV7-8,NA,TRBJ2-1
CASSQELAGVSEQFF,TGTGCCAGCAGCCAAGAACTAGCGGGAGTATCTGAGCAGTTCTTC,TRBD2,TRBV14,NA,TRBJ2-1
CASSPPVGKWSDEQYF,TGTGCCAGCTCACCACCGGTGGGCAAATGGTCGGACGAGCAGTACTTC,NA,TRBV18,NA,TRBJ2-7
CASSLSSDTQYF,TGTGCCAGCAGCTTAAGCTCAGATACGCAGTATTTT,NA,TRBV7-9,NA,TRBJ2-3
CASSLGLAGTSYNEQFF,TGTGCCAGCAGCTTGGGACTAGCGGGGACATCCTACAATGAGCAGTTCTTC,TRBD2,TRBV7-3,NA,TRBJ2-1
CASSPTGTGVHIQYF,TGTGCCAGCTCACCGACCGGGACAGGGGTGCACATTCAGTACTTC,TRBD1,TRBV18,NA,TRBJ2-4
CASRQDPNYGYTF,TGTGCCAGCCGACAGGATCCTAACTATGGCTACACCTTC,NA,TRBV27,once,TRBJ1-2
CASSPAGDNSPLHF,TGTGCCAGCTCACCAGCAGGGGACAATTCACCCCTCCACTTT,NA,TRBV18,NA,TRBJ1-6
CASRSGTDTGELFF,TGTGCCAGCAGGTCAGGGACGGACACCGGGGAGCTGTTTTTT,NA,TRBV6-7,NA,TRBJ2-2
CAISETRQGENEKLFF,TGTGCCATCAGTGAAACCCGCCAGGGGGAAAATGAAAAACTGTTTTTT,TRBD1,TRBV10-3,NA,TRBJ1-4
CASSLATSGSNYGGVEQYF,TGTGCCAGCAGCCTCGCGACTAGCGGGAGTAATTATGGCGGAGTCGAGCAGTACTTC,TRBD2,TRBV14,NA,TRBJ2-7
CASMEQVGTEAFF,TGTGCCAGCATGGAACAGGTCGGCACTGAAGCTTTCTTT,NA,TRBV6-1,NA,TRBJ1-1
CASSLDYLAGVTDTQYF,TGTGCCAGCAGCTTAGACTACCTAGCGGGAGTCACAGATACGCAGTATTTT,TRBD2,TRBV7-2,NA,TRBJ2-3
CASSRGPYEQYF,TGTGCCAGTAGTAGGGGGCCCTACGAGCAGTACTTC,NA,TRBV19,NA,TRBJ2-7
CASSTGQGARGELFF,TGTGCCAGCAGTACGGGACAGGGGGCTCGAGGGGAGCTGTTTTTT,TRBD1,TRBV6-5,NA,TRBJ2-2
CASSLTTGAYGYTF,TGCGCCAGCAGCTTGACAACAGGCGCGTATGGCTACACCTTC,NA,TRBV5-1,NA,TRBJ1-2
CASSGLGVYEQYF,TGTGCCAGCAGTGGGCTCGGGGTATACGAGCAGTACTTC,NA,TRBV6-5,NA,TRBJ2-7
CSASDNYGYTF,TGCAGTGCTTCCGATAACTATGGCTACACCTTC,NA,TRBV20-1,NA,TRBJ1-2
CSVRTSGTHEQYF,TGCAGCGTCAGGACTAGCGGGACCCACGAGCAGTACTTC,TRBD2,TRBV29-1,once,TRBJ2-7
CASSSQTGPSTDTQYF,TGTGCCAGCAGTTCGCAGACAGGTCCTAGCACAGATACGCAGTATTTT,NA,TRBV28,NA,TRBJ2-3
CASSPGRGYTQYF,TGTGCCAGTAGCCCGGGTCGTGGATATACGCAGTATTTT,NA,TRBV19,NA,TRBJ2-3
CASSSGGRGTEAFF,TGCGCCAGCAGCTCCGGGGGACGGGGCACTGAAGCTTTCTTT,NA,TRBV5-1,NA,TRBJ1-1
CASSLQISANEQFF,TGTGCCAGCAGCTTACAGATTAGTGCCAATGAGCAGTTCTTC,NA,TRBV7-7,NA,TRBJ2-1
CASSLGRASIADTQYF,TGTGCCAGCAGCTTAGGGAGAGCTAGTATCGCAGATACGCAGTATTTT,NA,TRBV7-2,NA,TRBJ2-3